This record looks at one T cell receptor beta chain sequence and its context. Its antigen is as yet unknown. V shed 5 bases, J shed 4 bases, and the junction held 14 bases outside the gene matches. This CDR3 is 17 amino acids long. The V gene's germline CDR1 is LGHDT and CDR2 YNNKEL (reference sequence). The sample comes from a study of vaccination effects on CD4 cells after COVID-19. Sequencing in the ViraFEST assay came after antigen-specific CD4+ T cells had been expanded with viral peptide pools, which were used to stimulate PBMC. Following a 10-day culture, CD4+ T cells were purified. By PCR, the person was confirmed to have had SARS-CoV-2 infection between March and December 2020. Over 1.5 million PBMC per well were cultured with 7.5 to 10 IU/ml IL-2 and 7.5 to 10 ug/ml peptides. The protocol was immunoSEQ multiplex PCR, while the TCRdb copy is restricted to in-frame clones and leaves out a portion. The repertoire has 35,000 to 55,000 clones, under 80% of them found once; the top ten carry more than 30%.

The receptor was derived from a human donor who had a prior SARS-CoV-2 infection. The input for sequencing was CD4+ T cells from PBMCs cultured with a peptide pool, taken before COVID-19 vaccination. This sequence joins TRBV3-1 (or the pseudogene TRBV3-2) and TRBJ1-1; 9 bases line up with TRBD1. CDR3 amino acids: CASSSRPPGQGSTEAFF. In DNA form, the CDR3 reads TGTGCCAGCAGCTCCAGACCACCGGGACAGGGTTCCACTGAAGCTTTCTTT.